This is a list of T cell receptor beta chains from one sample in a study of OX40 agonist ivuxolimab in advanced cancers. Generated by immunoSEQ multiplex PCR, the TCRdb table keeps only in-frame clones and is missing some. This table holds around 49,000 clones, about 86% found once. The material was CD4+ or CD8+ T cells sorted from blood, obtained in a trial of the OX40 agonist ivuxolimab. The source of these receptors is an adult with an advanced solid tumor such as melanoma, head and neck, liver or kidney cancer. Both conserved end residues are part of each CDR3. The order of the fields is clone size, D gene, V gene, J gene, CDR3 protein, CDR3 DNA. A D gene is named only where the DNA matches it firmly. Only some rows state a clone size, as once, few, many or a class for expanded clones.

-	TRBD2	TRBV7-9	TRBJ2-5	CASRTGGQETQYF	TGTGCCAGCAGAACGGGGGGCCAAGAGACCCAGTACTTC
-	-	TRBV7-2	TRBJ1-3	CASSSKLQGSFGNTIYF	TGTGCCAGCAGCTCAAAACTACAGGGTTCTTTTGGAAACACCATATATTTT
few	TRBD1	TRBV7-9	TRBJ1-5	CASSTTGAISQPQHF	TGTGCCAGCAGCACCACAGGGGCAATCAGCCAGCCCCAGCATTTT
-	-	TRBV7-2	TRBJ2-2	CASSPTGITGELFF	TGTGCCAGCAGCCCTACAGGGATAACCGGGGAGCTGTTTTTT
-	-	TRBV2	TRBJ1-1	CASRTAAFEAFF	TGTGCCAGCAGGACTGCGGCTTTTGAAGCTTTCTTT
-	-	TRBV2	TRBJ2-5	CASSEATGQETQYF	TGTGCCAGCAGTGAAGCGACGGGACAAGAGACCCAGTACTTC
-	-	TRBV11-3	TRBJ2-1	CASSDTFDSVYNEQFF	TGTGCCAGCAGCGACACCTTTGACAGTGTGTACAATGAGCAGTTCTTC
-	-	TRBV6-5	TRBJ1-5	CASSSYQSQPQHF	TGTGCCAGCAGTTCTTATCAGAGTCAGCCCCAGCATTTT
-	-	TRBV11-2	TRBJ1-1	CASSSRTGWNTEAFF	TGTGCCAGCAGCTCGAGGACCGGATGGAACACTGAAGCTTTCTTT
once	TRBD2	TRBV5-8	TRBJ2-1	CASSLVRTSGIYNEQFF	TGTGCCAGCAGCTTGGTGAGGACTAGCGGGATTTACAATGAGCAGTTCTTC
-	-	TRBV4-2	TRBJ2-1	CASSQDRSSYNEQFF	TGTGCCAGCAGCCAAGATAGGTCCTCCTACAATGAGCAGTTCTTC
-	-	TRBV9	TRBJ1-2	CASSVGNTANYGYTF	TGTGCCAGCAGCGTAGGGAACACCGCTAACTATGGCTACACCTTC
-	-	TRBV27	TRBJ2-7	CASSFGEPGEQYF	TGTGCCAGCAGTTTCGGGGAGCCGGGCGAGCAGTACTTC
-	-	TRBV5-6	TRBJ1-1	CASSLYGTEAFF	TGTGCCAGCAGCTTGTATGGCACTGAAGCTTTCTTT
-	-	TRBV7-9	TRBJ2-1	CASRGEPGEQFF	TGTGCCAGCAGGGGCGAGCCGGGTGAGCAGTTCTTC
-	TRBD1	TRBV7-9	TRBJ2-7	CASSLPGQGLHEQYF	TGTGCCAGCAGCTTACCGGGACAGGGGCTCCACGAGCAGTACTTC
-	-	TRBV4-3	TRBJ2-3	CASSQDLVITDTQYF	TGCGCCAGCAGCCAAGATCTTGTGATCACAGATACGCAGTATTTT
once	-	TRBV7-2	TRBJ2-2	CASSSYQVQWGVNTGELFF	TGTGCCAGCAGCTCTTATCAGGTTCAGTGGGGAGTAAACACCGGGGAGCTGTTTTTT
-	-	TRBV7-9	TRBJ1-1	CASSPVSFLEAFF	TGTGCCAGCAGCCCCGTGTCTTTCCTCGAAGCTTTCTTT
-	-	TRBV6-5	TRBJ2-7	CASSRTAKSYEQYF	TGTGCCAGCAGTCGGACAGCCAAATCCTACGAGCAGTACTTC
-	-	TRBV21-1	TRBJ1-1	CASSKGGRNTEAFF	TGTGCCAGCAGCAAAGGGGGGAGGAACACTGAAGCTTTCTTT
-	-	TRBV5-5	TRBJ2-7	CASSLGLTYEQYF	TGTGCCAGCAGCTTGGGCCTGACCTACGAGCAGTACTTC
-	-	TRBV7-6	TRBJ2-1	CASRPDSGTQFF	TGTGCCAGCAGGCCAGACTCGGGAACCCAGTTCTTC
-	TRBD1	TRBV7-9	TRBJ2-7	CASSLEGQGFYEQYF	TGTGCCAGCAGCTTAGAAGGACAGGGGTTCTACGAGCAGTACTTC
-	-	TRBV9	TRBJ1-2	CASSVASGSDGYTF	TGTGCCAGCAGCGTAGCGTCGGGTTCGGATGGCTACACCTTC
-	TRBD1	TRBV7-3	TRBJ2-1	CASSPLTGDGYNEQFF	TGTGCCAGCAGCCCCCTCACAGGGGATGGGTACAATGAGCAGTTCTTC
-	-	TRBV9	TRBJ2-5	CASSVGHRLIRETQYF	TGTGCCAGCAGCGTAGGCCACAGACTTATAAGGGAGACCCAGTACTTC
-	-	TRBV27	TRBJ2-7	CASSRDSHEQYF	TGTGCCAGCAGCCGCGACAGCCACGAGCAGTACTTC
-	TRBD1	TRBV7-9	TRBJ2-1	CASPGTGGLNEQFF	TGTGCCTCTCCGGGGACAGGGGGCTTGAATGAGCAGTTCTTC
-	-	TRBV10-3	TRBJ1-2	CAISESPRNYGYTF	TGTGCCATCAGTGAGTCCCCCAGAAACTATGGCTACACCTTC
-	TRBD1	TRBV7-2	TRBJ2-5	CANNTLWDRQETQYF	TGTGCCAACAACACCTTATGGGACAGACAAGAGACCCAGTACTTC
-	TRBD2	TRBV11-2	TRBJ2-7	CASSLAGAETYEQYF	TGTGCCAGCAGCCTAGCGGGAGCCGAGACCTACGAGCAGTACTTC
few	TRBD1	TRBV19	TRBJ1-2	CASNLGGQPSF	TGTGCCAGCAATTTGGGGGGACAGCCATCCTTC